The 25 T cell receptor beta chains below all came from one sample that was sequenced in a study of cytomegalovirus exposure and HLA in healthy donors (dated by TCRdb to about 2017). The library was built by means of the immunoSEQ multiplex PCR assay. The multiplex PCR relied on a mix of 60 forward primers for TCR Vbeta segments and 13 reverse primers for TCR Jbeta segments. Not all clones reach the TCRdb copy of this immuneACCESS table, which keeps in-frame sequences only. Checked studies attribute under half of the gap to unresolved V genes and leave the rest unexplained. The table for this sample lists some 190,000 clones; 77% of them were counted only once. The ten largest clones represent 1.4% to 1.5% of the sample. The sequenced sample consisted of PBMCs. All receptors come from a man aged 18 to 35 in good health and CMV-seronegative.

This clone appeared once. The CDR3 DNA reads TGTGCCAGCAGTGAAAGGGGGGGGTTTTGGCTACCCACTGAAGCTTTCTTT. Its protein is CASSERGGFWLPTEAFF. The genes are TRBV2 and TRBJ1-1; tentative D call: TRBD1 (6 bases). The germline V and J ends were trimmed by 2 bases and 4 bases, with 20 bases remaining between them. Germline V gene sequence: CDR1 SNHLY, CDR2 FYNNEI. CDR3 length equals 17 residues.

The rearrangement links TRBV7-9 to TRBJ2-2; D may be TRBD2 (6 bases). The V gene lost 1 base and the J gene lost 2 bases, with 11 bases spanning the gap. Germline-derived CDR1 and CDR2 are SEHNR and FQNEAQ (reference sequence). The CDR3 has 16 residues. The CDR3 loop is CASSLVGGANTGELFF. CDR3 DNA: TGTGCCAGCAGCTTAGTGGGCGGGGCCAACACCGGGGAGCTGTTTTTT.

The V call is TRBV6-1, the J call TRBJ2-1, with TRBD2 matching 8 bases. This CDR3 comprises 18 residues. Losses at the gene ends were 0 bases for V and 2 bases for J; bases not matched to a gene: 9. CDR1 is MNHNS, CDR2 SASEGT, per germline. This CDR3 is CASSEATILAVTYNEQFF. For the CDR3, the DNA is TGTGCCAGCAGTGAAGCCACTATACTAGCGGTAACCTACAATGAGCAGTTCTTC.

The chain has TRBV7-3 and TRBJ2-2; 13 bases map to TRBD2. The V and J ends lost 5 bases and 5 bases, in that order; junction bases with no gene match: 2. This CDR3 has 15 amino acids. Germline CDR1 SGHTA, CDR2 FQGTGA. CDR3 coding DNA: TGTGCCAGCAGCCTGGGACTAGCGGGGACCGGGGAGCTGTTTTTT. It specifies CASSLGLAGTGELFF.

V gene TRBV6-6 combines with J gene TRBJ1-1; TRBD1 matches at 7 bases. Looked up from germline, CDR1 is MNHNY and CDR2 is SVGAGI (reference sequence). The CDR3 spans 15 residues. V shed 6 bases and J 7 bases; nucleotides not matched to a gene: 14. The CDR3 DNA reads TGTGCCAGCAGCCAAGTAGGGACAGCACCATTTGAAGCTTTCTTT. It translates to CASSQVGTAPFEAFF.

This sequence joins TRBV5-1 and TRBJ1-1; D remains unclear. Germline values: CDR1 SGHRS, CDR2 YFSETQ. This CDR3 has 15 amino acids. The germline V and J ends were trimmed by 1 base and 0 bases, with 10 bases remaining between them. The CDR3 region has the DNA TGCGCCAGCAGCTTGTTTAGTGAGATGAACACTGAAGCTTTCTTT. Protein sequence: CASSLFSEMNTEAFF.

V and J are TRBV30 and TRBJ1-2, with 8 nucleotides matching TRBD1. Trimming cost V 6 bases and J 8 bases; bases outside gene matches: 11. There are 13 residues in the CDR3. The germline V gene encodes CDR1 GTSNPN and CDR2 SVGIG (reference sequence). For the CDR3, the DNA is TGTGCCTGTCGGAGGACAGGGACGGAGGGCTACACCTTC. Its protein product is CACRRTGTEGYTF.

V gene TRBV9 combines with J gene TRBJ2-2; no clear D. The CDR3 has 15 residues. Germline CDR1 SGDLS, CDR2 YYNGEE. The V end lost 0 bases, the J end lost 8 bases, and 14 bases lay between the germline ends. The chain's CDR3 is CASSVAEPYIGELFF. As DNA, the CDR3 is TGTGCCAGCAGCGTAGCTGAACCGTACATAGGGGAGCTGTTTTTT.

This rearrangement joins TRBV9 to TRBJ1-2, with 9 nucleotides matching TRBD1. The trim removed 6 bases at V and 8 bases at J, leaving 5 bases unmatched. The CDR3 contains 12 residues. The germline CDR1 and CDR2 sequences are SGDLS and YYNGEE. The CDR3 protein is CASNTGGRGYTF. The CDR3 nucleotides read TGTGCCAGCAACACAGGGGGCCGAGGCTACACCTTC.

The chain recombines TRBV18 with TRBJ2-2; 7 nucleotides match TRBD1. Trimming cost V 3 bases and J 5 bases; bases outside gene matches: 6. Germline CDR1 reads KGHSH; CDR2 reads LQKENI. CDR3 length: 15 residues. The CDR3 region is CASSPLQGLTGELFF. Written as DNA, the CDR3 is TGTGCCAGCTCACCCCTACAGGGGCTAACCGGGGAGCTGTTTTTT. Looking up the rest from reference TRBV18 and TRBJ2-2 gives the full variable domain: NAGVMQNPRHLVRRRGQEARLRCSPMKGHSHVYWYRQLPEEGLKFMVYLQKENIIDESGMPKERFSAEFPKEGPSILRIQQVVRGDSAAYFCASSPLQGLTGELFFGEGSRLTVL.

In its sample, this clone was seen a few times. The J gene is TRBJ2-3, the V gene TRBV15; a weak D match, TRBD2 (6 bases). This CDR3 region has 17 residues. Germline lookup yields CDR1 LNHNV and CDR2 YYDKDF (reference sequence). Trimming removed 8 bases at V and 2 bases at J, with 23 bases between. The CDR3 DNA is TGTGCCACCGCCCGGGGTGTCGAGCGGGCTCCCACAGATACGCAGTATTTT. It encodes CATARGVERAPTDTQYF.

The chain combines TRBV29-1 with TRBJ2-5; 7 bases agree with TRBD1. Germline CDR1 reads SQVTM; CDR2 reads ANQGSEA. The CDR3 length is 14 residues. J lost 5 bases, V lost 7 bases, and 13 bases had no gene match. The CDR3 sequence is CSGKDRASVETQYF. As DNA, the CDR3 is TGCAGCGGGAAAGACAGGGCGTCTGTGGAGACCCAGTACTTC.

This clone was counted a few times. This chain uses TRBV7-9 with TRBJ2-3; TRBD2 aligns across 15 bases. The J segment lost 5 bases and the V segment lost 5 bases, leaving 11 bases of the junction unmatched. CDR3 size: 18 residues. The germline V gene has CDR1 SEHNR and CDR2 FQNEAQ (reference sequence). CDR3 region: CASSPFYPGLAGGDTQYF. The DNA of the CDR3 is TGTGCCAGCAGCCCTTTCTACCCGGGACTAGCGGGAGGAGATACGCAGTATTTT.

This chain joins TRBV18 and TRBJ2-3; a weak D match, TRBD2 (6 bases). This CDR3 region has 14 residues. CDR1 and CDR2 (germline): KGHSH, LQKENI. Trimming took 0 bases from V and 7 from J, leaving 11 bases between them. The CDR3 is CASSPPGRGNTQYF. The CDR3 DNA sequence: TGTGCCAGCTCACCACCGGGACGGGGGAATACGCAGTATTTT.

The gene calls are TRBV21-1 and TRBJ2-7; TRBD1, as called in the table, went unchecked against the DNA. TRBV21-1 is an annotated pseudogene. This CDR3 spans 14 amino acids. Written as DNA, the CDR3 is TGTGCCAGCAGCAGCGGGACAGCCTCCTACGAGCAGTACTTC. Translating gives CASSSGTASYEQYF.

This rearrangement joins TRBV7-2 to TRBJ1-2; 10 nucleotides align to TRBD1. CDR1 and CDR2 (germline): SGHTA, FQGNSA. The CDR3 extends over 15 amino acids. The junction had 9 bases not matched to a gene; V was cut back by 5 bases and J by 6 bases. CDR3 coding DNA: TGTGCCAGCAGCCCCGAGGGACAGGGGAGGGATGGCTACACCTTC. Translation gives CASSPEGQGRDGYTF.

The CDR3 DNA is TGTGCCAGCAGCCCGGGACAGGGGTTGAGTCAGCCCCAGCATTTT. Amino acids: CASSPGQGLSQPQHF. The rearrangement uses TRBV6-5 and TRBJ1-5, with 10 bases fitting TRBD1. V trimming: 6 bases; J trimming: 6 bases; junction bases outside the gene matches: 8. The CDR3 covers 15 residues. Germline-derived CDR1 and CDR2 are MNHEY and SVGAGI.

This clone was seen more than once but under ten times. The rearrangement joins TRBV6-5 to TRBJ1-5; D remains unclear. Germline loops: CDR1 MNHEY, CDR2 SVGAGI. V lost 0 bases, J lost 7 bases, and 10 bases lay in between. The CDR3 loop spans 14 amino acids. CDR3 bases: TGTGCCAGCAGTTACTCGTCGGGGAACCAGCCCCAGCATTTT. It yields the protein CASSYSSGNQPQHF.

The CDR3 reads CAWSAGLIETQYF. The CDR3 coding sequence is TGTGCCTGGAGTGCGGGACTAATTGAGACCCAGTACTTC. The V and J genes are TRBV30 and TRBJ2-5, with TRBD2 identical over 7 bases. The germline V gene encodes CDR1 GTSNPN and CDR2 SVGIG (reference sequence). The ends lost 1 base at V and 5 bases at J; junction bases unmatched: 4. This CDR3 is 13 amino acids long.

The V call is TRBV7-2, the J call TRBJ1-6; D gene unclear. Trimming took 0 bases from V and 6 from J, leaving 12 bases between them. The CDR3 has 16 residues. In germline, CDR1 is SGHTA, CDR2 FQGNSA. CDR3 protein: CASSLADGVRNSPLHF. The DNA of the CDR3 is TGTGCCAGCAGCTTAGCGGACGGGGTTCGTAATTCACCCCTCCACTTT.

The chain links TRBV9 to TRBJ1-2; a possible D gene is TRBD1 (5 bases). Germline CDR1 SGDLS, CDR2 YYNGEE. This CDR3 is built from 23 residues. V was pared by 3 bases and J by 0 bases, with 36 bases between. The CDR3 region is CASSARSKEGRSLFPTPNYGYTF. As DNA, the CDR3 is TGTGCCAGCAGCGCCCGTTCAAAGGAGGGGCGCAGCCTCTTTCCCACTCCTAACTATGGCTACACCTTC.

This chain links TRBV9 with TRBJ2-5; 7 positions agree with TRBD1. The CDR3 runs 14 residues. CDR1 and CDR2 from the germline V gene are SGDLS and YYNGEE. V gave up 2 bases and J gave up 2 bases; unmatched junction bases: 3. CDR3 residues: CASSVRGLQETQYF. CDR3 DNA: TGTGCCAGCAGCGTCAGGGGGTTACAAGAGACCCAGTACTTC. Using reference TRBV9 and TRBJ2-5 for the parts outside the CDR3, the full variable domain is DSGVTQTPKHLITATGQRVTLRCSPRSGDLSVYWYQQSLDQGLQFLIQYYNGEERAKGNILERFSAQQFPDLHSELNLSSLELGDSALYFCASSVRGLQETQYFGPGTRLLVL.

This sequence joins TRBV4-3 and TRBJ1-3; D may be TRBD1 (6 bases). There are 17 residues in the CDR3. Germline V CDR1 and CDR2: LGHNA, YSLEER. Trimming cost V 5 bases and J 0 bases, with 17 bases left between them. The CDR3 bases are TGCGCCAGCAGCTTCCGGACAGATACGAGCTCTGGAAACACCATATATTTT. Translation gives CASSFRTDTSSGNTIYF.

The chain uses TRBV18 and TRBJ1-1; D unclear. The CDR3 is made up of 14 amino acids. Trimming left V 3 bases short and J 5 bases short, with 13 bases between. Germline V gives CDR1 KGHSH, CDR2 LQKENI. CDR3 region: CASSPLDSGTEAFF. The CDR3 DNA sequence: TGTGCCAGCTCACCTCTCGACTCGGGGACTGAAGCTTTCTTT. Full variable domain (rest looked up from reference TRBV18 and TRBJ1-1): NAGVMQNPRHLVRRRGQEARLRCSPMKGHSHVYWYRQLPEEGLKFMVYLQKENIIDESGMPKERFSAEFPKEGPSILRIQQVVRGDSAAYFCASSPLDSGTEAFFGQGTRLTVV.

V gene TRBV5-1 combines with J gene TRBJ2-3; possible D gene TRBD2, 5 bases. CDR1 SGHRS and CDR2 YFSETQ come from the germline V gene. V was cut by 6 bases and J by 0 bases, with 20 bases left in between. This CDR3 is 17 amino acids long. CDR3 nucleotides: TGCGCCAGCACCTCAAGGTGGGAGAGGGTCAGCACAGATACGCAGTATTTT. As protein: CASTSRWERVSTDTQYF. Using reference TRBV5-1 and TRBJ2-3 for the parts outside the CDR3, the full variable domain is KAGVTQTPRYLIKTRGQQVTLSCSPISGHRSVSWYQQTPGQGLQFLFEYFSETQRNKGNFPGRFSGRQFSNSRSEMNVSTLELGDSALYLCASTSRWERVSTDTQYFGPGTRLTVL.